Included here is one TCR beta chain sequence, with context. This CDR3 contains 15 residues. In germline, CDR1 is KGHDR, CDR2 SFDVKD. The J segment lost 2 bases and the V segment lost 3 bases, leaving 3 bases of the junction unmatched. The data derive from a study of blood T cell repertoires in COVID-19. Study context: The United States, Italy and Spain provided the acute and convalescent COVID-19 samples. T cells, B-cell-depleted T cells, or PBMCs provided the cDNA or gDNA that served as material.

In the study's own analysis: From reference gene primer amplification, estimates of nucleated cell counts were derived. TCRdb's copy holds only in-frame clones and misses some; the assay was immunoSEQ multiplex PCR. That table gives V, J and clone size, and the DNA gave D and trimming. In the table there are roughly 200,000 clones, approximately 90% of which are singletons. The sequence was obtained from a man aged 60 to 69 with active or convalescent COVID-19. The genes are TRBV24-1 and TRBJ1-1, with 9 nucleotides matching TRBD1. The source material was peripheral blood. As DNA, the CDR3 is TGTGCCACCAGTGATGCGACAGGGGGAAACACTGAAGCTTTCTTT. Translated: CATSDATGGNTEAFF.